The rows below give T cell receptor beta chains drawn from one sample of a study of cytomegalovirus exposure and HLA in healthy donors. The assay was immunoSEQ multiplex PCR, and TCRdb's table has in-frame clones only and misses some. The sample carries 150,000 to 200,000 clones, over 75% recorded once. Source material: PBMCs. These TCRs come from a man in his forties in good health and CMV-seronegative. Each CDR3 is given with its conserved first and last residue. The D gene is left open where the match is weak. Clone size is stated in some rows and not others, as once, few, many or a class when expanded.

V,D,size,J,DNA,CDR3
TRBV29-1,TRBD2,.,TRBJ2-1,TGCAGCGGGGTCGGATTGACTAGCGGGGAACTCGAGCAGTTCTTC,CSGVGLTSGELEQFF
TRBV5-1,TRBD1,.,TRBJ2-6,TGCGCCAGCAGCTTATCAGGGGGTGTCTTCTCTGGGGCCAACGTCCTGACTTTC,CASSLSGGVFSGANVLTF
TRBV30,.,once,TRBJ2-7,TGTGCCTGGAGTGTAGCGGGCCAAGGCGAGCAGTACTTC,CAWSVAGQGEQYF
TRBV27,TRBD1,.,TRBJ1-1,TGTGCCAGCAGTTTATCCGGGACAGGCACTGAAGCTTTCTTT,CASSLSGTGTEAFF
TRBV5-4,TRBD1,once,TRBJ2-3,TGTGCCAGCAGCCCACCGGGACAGAGCACAGATACGCAGTATTTT,CASSPPGQSTDTQYF
TRBV7-2,.,.,TRBJ2-2,TGTGCCAGCAGCTTACAGCCAGGGAACACCGGGGAGCTGTTTTTT,CASSLQPGNTGELFF
TRBV7-7,.,few,TRBJ2-2,TGTGCTAGCAGCTCATCCTCAGGGACCGGGGAGCTGTTTTTT,CASSSSSGTGELFF
TRBV5-4,.,few,TRBJ1-6,TGTGCCAGCAGCCGGGGACTTTTTGTCGGTCGAGATTCACCCCTCCACTTT,CASSRGLFVGRDSPLHF
TRBV4-1,TRBD1,few,TRBJ2-7,TGCGCCAGCAGCCAAGGGACAGGGCAGTACTTC,CASSQGTGQYF
TRBV5-5,TRBD1,.,TRBJ2-7,TGTGCCAGCAGCTCAACACCGGGACAGGGGGCGCTTGAGCAGTACTTC,CASSSTPGQGALEQYF
TRBV5-4,TRBD1,.,TRBJ2-3,TGTGCCAGCAGCTTAGGGTTAAGGGGGCAGGATACGCAGTATTTT,CASSLGLRGQDTQYF
TRBV15,TRBD1,.,TRBJ2-5,TGTGCCACCAGCAGAGGGGGGACAGGCAACCAAGAGACCCAGTACTTC,CATSRGGTGNQETQYF
TRBV11-2,.,.,TRBJ1-1,TGTGCCAGCAGCTTACCGGTGTTCGACACTGAAGCTTTCTTT,CASSLPVFDTEAFF
TRBV30,.,.,TRBJ1-5,TGTGCCTGGAGTGCTTCCCCGCCCGGTCAGCCCCAGCATTTT,CAWSASPPGQPQHF
TRBV14,TRBD2,.,TRBJ2-3,TGTGCCAGCAGCCTTTATAGCGGGGTTCCAGATACGCAGTATTTT,CASSLYSGVPDTQYF
TRBV13,.,few,TRBJ1-4,TGTGCCAGCAGCTTACGAGGGACTAATGAAAAACTGTTTTTT,CASSLRGTNEKLFF
TRBV11-1,TRBD1,.,TRBJ2-7,TGTGCCAGCAGCTTCGCTGCGACAGGGAATATACACGAGCAGTACTTC,CASSFAATGNIHEQYF
TRBV11-1,TRBD1,.,TRBJ1-2,TGTGCCAGCAGCTCGACAGCCGGGACAGTACCATACTATGGCTACACCTTC,CASSSTAGTVPYYGYTF
TRBV5-1,.,once,TRBJ1-1,TGCGCCAGCAGCTTGGGTCCCCCCTCCAACACTGAAGCTTTCTTT,CASSLGPPSNTEAFF
TRBV5-1,.,.,TRBJ2-7,TGCGCCAGCAGCTTGGTATCGGGGGGCAGCTACGAGCAGTACTTC,CASSLVSGGSYEQYF
TRBV27,.,.,TRBJ1-2,TGTGCCAGCAGTTTAGAACAGGGCTATGGCTACACCTTC,CASSLEQGYGYTF
TRBV28,TRBD2,.,TRBJ2-7,TGTGCCAGCAGTTTATTGAGCGGGGGGGACTACGAGCAGTACTTC,CASSLLSGGDYEQYF
TRBV11-3,.,.,TRBJ2-1,TGTGCCAGCAGCTTCGACAGCTACAATGAGCAGTTCTTC,CASSFDSYNEQFF
TRBV6-5,.,.,TRBJ2-4,TGTGCCAGCAGTTCCGACAGGTGGAACATTCAGTACTTC,CASSSDRWNIQYF
TRBV7-9,TRBD2,.,TRBJ2-1,TGTTCCAGCAGCTTTAGCGGGGAACCTTACAATGAGCAGTTCTTC,CSSSFSGEPYNEQFF
TRBV6-5,.,.,TRBJ1-1,TGTGCCAGCAGTTACTCTAGCAGTTTGAGCACTGAAGCTTTCTTT,CASSYSSSLSTEAFF
TRBV6-4,TRBD1,.,TRBJ1-2,TGTGCCAGCAGTAATACAGGGGGAGGCTACACCTTC,CASSNTGGGYTF
TRBV25-1,TRBD2,.,TRBJ2-7,TGTGCCAGCAGTCCAATGGGGGGGTCCTACGAGCAGTACTTC,CASSPMGGSYEQYF
TRBV5-1,.,.,TRBJ1-2,TGCGCCAGCAGCTTGGAGGAGGGGTCTGGCTACACCTTC,CASSLEEGSGYTF
TRBV2,.,.,TRBJ1-2,TGTGCCAGCGGACAGTCCTATGGCTACACCTTC,CASGQSYGYTF
TRBV18,TRBD2,.,TRBJ2-5,TGTGCCAGCTCACCAAGGACTAGCGCAGCTCAAGAGACCCAGTACTTC,CASSPRTSAAQETQYF
TRBV9,.,.,TRBJ2-7,TGTGCCAGCAGCGTAGGACAGTCCGCTGGAGAGCAGTACTTC,CASSVGQSAGEQYF
TRBV7-9,.,.,TRBJ1-4,TGTGCCAGCAGCTTGGTATCTGGGACAAGTAGTGAAAAACTGTTTTTT,CASSLVSGTSSEKLFF